These T cell receptor beta chains were read from a single sample in a study of blood T cell repertoires in COVID-19. Assay: immunoSEQ multiplex PCR; the TCRdb copy retains only in-frame clones and omits some. The sample includes about 190,000 clones, more than 60% of them seen just once. Sequenced: peripheral blood. The receptors were gathered from a woman aged 50 to 60 with acute or convalescent COVID-19. Each CDR3 is given with its conserved first and last residue. A D gene is named only where the DNA matches it firmly. Clone size appears in some rows only: once, few, many, or a class for an expanded clone.

d_call | clone_size | j_call | cdr3_length | v_call | cdr3_nt | cdr3_aa
TRBD2 | - | TRBJ2-3 | 15 | TRBV7-8 | TGTGCCAGCAGCAATAGCGGGAGAGGTCCAGATACGCAGTATTTT | CASSNSGRGPDTQYF
TRBD1 | - | TRBJ1-5 | 15 | TRBV6-5 | TGTGCCAGCTTTGTTAAGACAGGGAAAAATCAGCCCCAGCATTTT | CASFVKTGKNQPQHF
TRBD2 | - | TRBJ2-3 | 14 | TRBV5-1 | TGCGCCAGCAGCTTGAGCAGCGGGGGCGATACGCAGTATTTT | CASSLSSGGDTQYF
- | few | TRBJ1-1 | 15 | TRBV5-4 | TGTGCCAGCAGTCCCAACGGGAAACAGAACACTGAAGCTTTCTTT | CASSPNGKQNTEAFF
- | - | TRBJ1-3 | 13 | TRBV3-1/TRBV3-2 | TGTGCCAGCATGGAGTTCTCTGGAAACACCATATATTTT | CASMEFSGNTIYF
- | - | TRBJ2-7 | 17 | TRBV7-2 | TGTGCCAGCAGCTTAGGCAGGGGGGACGGCGGAGCCTACGAGCAGTACTTC | CASSLGRGDGGAYEQYF
- | many | TRBJ1-2 | 13 | TRBV28 | TGTGCCAGCAGTTTTCCCGAGCTCTATGGCTACACCTTC | CASSFPELYGYTF
TRBD1 | - | TRBJ1-4 | 16 | TRBV5-5 | TGTGCCAGCAGCACCCGGGACAGCTCAACTAATGAAAAACTGTTTTTT | CASSTRDSSTNEKLFF
TRBD1 | - | TRBJ1-5 | 14 | TRBV30 | TGTGCCTGGAGTGCGGGGACAGTCCATCAGCCCCAGCATTTT | CAWSAGTVHQPQHF
- | - | TRBJ1-5 | 18 | TRBV19 | TGTGCCAGTAGTATAGATTCTAGGACAGTAAGTCTTAATCAGCCCCAGCATTTT | CASSIDSRTVSLNQPQHF
- | - | TRBJ1-2 | 14 | TRBV7-7 | TGTGCTAGCAGCTTAGCGCAGGGCGGGGATGGCTACACCTTC | CASSLAQGGDGYTF
- | once | TRBJ2-6 | 17 | TRBV6-6 | TGTGCCAGCAGTCTTCGGGAGAACAGTGCTGGGGCCAACGTCCTGACTTTC | CASSLRENSAGANVLTF
TRBD2 | - | TRBJ2-7 | 13 | TRBV15 | TGTGCCACCCGCCCGCGGGGGGTCTACGAGCAGTACTTC | CATRPRGVYEQYF
TRBD1 | - | TRBJ1-1 | 13 | TRBV2 | TGTGCCAGCAAGGAACAGGGGCGGACTGAAGCTTTCTTT | CASKEQGRTEAFF
TRBD2 | - | TRBJ2-3 | 17 | TRBV18 | TGTGCCAGCTCATTTTCCTCCCCCACTAGCGGGGTAGATACGCAGTATTTT | CASSFSSPTSGVDTQYF
TRBD2 | - | TRBJ2-3 | 18 | TRBV19 | TGTGCCAGTAGTAATCAGCGGGGTTCCGCCTCGGGCACAGATACGCAGTATTTT | CASSNQRGSASGTDTQYF
TRBD2 | few | TRBJ2-3 | 15 | TRBV14 | TGTGCCAGCAGCCAAAGGCGGGGGAGCACAGATACGCAGTATTTT | CASSQRRGSTDTQYF
- | - | TRBJ2-2 | 16 | TRBV5-6 | TGTGCCAGCAGCTTGATGCAGATACGCAACACCGGGGAGCTGTTTTTT | CASSLMQIRNTGELFF
TRBD1 | - | TRBJ2-7 | 15 | TRBV9 | TGTGCCAGCAGCGTACTCCCCGGGGACAGGGGCGAGCAGTACTTC | CASSVLPGDRGEQYF
- | - | TRBJ1-1 | 16 | TRBV3-1/TRBV3-2 | TGTGCCAGCAGCCAAGAAAACCTCTTCAGGAACACTGAAGCTTTCTTT | CASSQENLFRNTEAFF
TRBD1 | - | TRBJ1-1 | 17 | TRBV30 | TGTGCCTGGAGTGGAGGGACGCAGACAGGGGTGAACACTGAAGCTTTCTTT | CAWSGGTQTGVNTEAFF
TRBD1 | few | TRBJ2-3 | 15 | TRBV11-2 | TGTGCCAGCAGTTCCGGGACAGGGGGGACAGATACGCAGTATTTT | CASSSGTGGTDTQYF
- | - | TRBJ1-2 | 15 | TRBV6-6 | TGTGCCAGCAGTTACTCGGGGAGGGAGTATTATGGCTACACCTTC | CASSYSGREYYGYTF
TRBD2 | - | TRBJ2-1 | 15 | TRBV6-5 | TGTGCCAGCAGTTACTCGACGGGAGGGTGGAATGAGCAGTTCTTC | CASSYSTGGWNEQFF